This record covers a single T cell receptor (beta chain). Its antigen remains undetermined. Per-base quality was not reported, and no clone a single base away is much larger than it. Collaborating institutions collected whole blood in K2EDTA tubes following their own protocols. For TCRbeta analysis, collaborators shipped samples as frozen whole blood, isolated PBMCs, or DNA extracted from either of those sample types. Taken from cysteine to phenylalanine, the CDR3 has 11 residues. Just CDR3 DNA is preserved here, 33 bases in frame from base 1. V loses 5 bases of germline sequence and J loses 4 bases, and the interval between the two ends is 6 bases. From the germline V gene (reference sequence), CDR1 is GTSNPN and CDR2 is SVGIG. These data are taken from a study of blood T cell repertoires in COVID-19 (dated by TCRdb to about 2020). Regarding the complete study: Samples from collaborators originated in the United States, Italy and Spain and spanned both the acute and convalescent phases of COVID-19. The material from the prospective study consisted of cDNA or gDNA derived from T cells, B-cell-depleted T cells, or PBMCs. Deeply sampled blood TCRbeta repertoires from subjects exposed to, actively infected with, or recovered from COVID-19 were included in the dataset. The repertoires were released in a freely available public database intended as a resource for research on the immune response to SARS-CoV-2. Samples came from the ongoing ImmuneRACE study (first 160 participants) plus 1,254 subjects from 6 global collaborators. A de-identified subject ID, COVID-19 status, age in years and sex were almost always included in the sample metadata. Where HLA class I and class II types were available, the types were taken from metadata supplied by the sample provider, not from assay-based typing. Broad study findings and their caveats: The quantity of clinical and demographic metadata differed by source and by participant and was supplied without curation.

The immunoSEQ Assay, a bias-controlled multiplex PCR, was used to amplify TCRbeta CDR3 regions from genomic DNA. In the source study's methods: Within the assay, amplification of reference gene primers was used to estimate how many nucleated cells each sample contained. To quantify the absolute abundance of each unique TCRbeta CDR3 rearrangement, sequence reads were collapsed and filtered. For each sample, productive Simpson clonality was calculated by taking the square root of Simpson's diversity index across productive rearrangements. This immuneACCESS table, as held by TCRdb, lists in-frame sequences with V and J called but not all clones. Of the missing ones, under half trace to an unresolved V gene in checked studies; the others have no known cause. V and J calls and clone size are copied from that table; D and trimming were computed from the DNA. The sample profile shows approximately 130,000 clones; roughly 90% of them were found once. The ten largest clones take up 6.5% to 9% of the sample.

The receptor was derived from a man aged 45-65 years with acute or convalescent COVID-19. The chain is assembled from TRBV30 and TRBJ1-3; the D gene assignment is ambiguous. Sequenced: peripheral blood. This receptor carries the CDR3 CAWGLGNTIYF. DNA sequence: TGTGCCTGGGGCCTGGGAAACACCATATATTTT.